One sample yielded the 18 T cell receptor beta chains listed below, sequenced in a study of T-cell reconstitution after alpha-beta-depleted transplantation in children. Preparing the TCRbeta library involved the use of unique molecular identifiers. One entry per CDR3 protein results from TCRdb running MiXCR on the PCR reads. This sample carries 150,000 to 250,000 distinct CDR3 sequences, 5.5% to 7% of them seen once, and the ten largest clones take approximately 4.1%. The sequencing here drew on PBMCs, taken before TCRalphabeta/CD19-depleted stem cell transplant. The receptors come from a girl less than two years old with combined immunodeficiency, due to receive a stem cell transplant.

This clonotype was observed a few times. The chain combines TRBV12-3 or TRBV12-4 with TRBJ2-3; 7 bases are shared with TRBD2. There are 16 residues in the CDR3. V was pared by 7 bases and J by 5 bases, with 15 bases of the junction left unmatched. The CDR3 spells CASILTSETTRDTQYF. The CDR3, as DNA: TGTGCCAGCATCTTAACTAGCGAGACCACACGAGATACGCAGTATTTT.

The CDR3 DNA sequence: TGTGCCAGCAGTTGGGCGGGGGTAACGAACGGTGAAGCTTTCTTT. This codes for CASSWAGVTNGEAFF. The rearrangement joins TRBV6-5 to TRBJ1-1, with D possibly being TRBD1 (5 bases). Germline CDR1 reads MNHEY; CDR2 reads SVGAGI. Between the trimmed V and J ends, which lost 4 bases and 7 bases, there was a span of 19 bases. The CDR3 runs to 15 residues.

This clonotype was seen repeatedly, ten times or more. The V and J genes are TRBV29-1 and TRBJ1-3, with D possibly TRBD1 on 5 matching bases. Trimming shortened V by 0 bases and J by 0 bases, and 9 bases separated the two germline ends. The CDR3 extends over 15 amino acids. CDR1 and CDR2 (germline): SQVTM, ANQGSEA. CDR3 sequence reads: CSVEDWGFSGNTIYF. The CDR3 coding sequence is TGCAGCGTTGAAGATTGGGGGTTCTCTGGAAACACCATATATTTT.

In its sample, this clonotype was seen many times. This rearrangement joins TRBV3-1 to TRBJ2-3; the match to TRBD2 covers 12 bases. With 5 bases clipped from V and 2 bases from J, the junction kept 14 bases outside the gene matches. The germline V gene encodes CDR1 LGHDT and CDR2 YNNKEL (reference sequence). The CDR3 has 19 residues. In DNA, the CDR3 is TGTGCCAGCAGCGCGGGACTAGCGGGCGCGATACGATTCACAGATACGCAGTATTTT. Translation gives CASSAGLAGAIRFTDTQYF.

This clonotype was counted many times. This rearrangement joins TRBV27 to TRBJ2-7; possibly TRBD2 for D (6 bases). This CDR3 has 14 amino acids. Germline assignment: CDR1 MNHEY and CDR2 SMNVEV (reference sequence). The V end lost 1 base, the J end lost 2 bases, and 9 bases lay between the germline ends. CDR3 DNA sequence: TGTGCCAGCAGTTTATACGGGAGCACCTACGAGCAGTACTTC. Amino acid sequence: CASSLYGSTYEQYF.

This clonotype was detected ten times or more. The chain combines TRBV14 with TRBJ1-3; tentatively, D is TRBD1 (5 bases). Per the germline V gene, CDR1 is SGHDN and CDR2 is FVKESK. The V end lost 4 bases, the J end lost 0 bases, and 13 bases lay between the germline ends. CDR3 size: 16 residues. This CDR3 is CASSPWTLGSGNTIYF. The CDR3 DNA reads as TGTGCCAGCAGCCCCTGGACACTGGGCTCTGGAAACACCATATATTTT.

This clonotype was observed many times. This rearrangement joins TRBV18 to TRBJ2-7; unclear D gene. This CDR3 is 12 amino acids long. Trimming shortened V by 3 bases and J by 7 bases, and 10 bases separated the two germline ends. Looked up from germline, CDR1 is KGHSH and CDR2 is LQKENI. CDR3 sequence: CASSPNGWEQYF. DNA of the CDR3: TGTGCCAGCTCACCTAACGGGTGGGAGCAGTACTTC.

This clonotype was counted ten times or more. The V call is TRBV2, the J call TRBJ2-5, with D hard to call. Germline-derived CDR1 and CDR2 are SNHLY and FYNNEI. The germline V and J ends were trimmed by 3 bases and 5 bases, with 16 bases remaining between them. The length of the CDR3 is 15 residues. For the CDR3, the DNA is TGTGCCAGCAGTGAGCACAAGAGGTGGTCCGAGACCCAGTACTTC. Its translation is CASSEHKRWSETQYF.

Many counts were recorded for this clonotype. CDR3 DNA: TGTGCCAGCAGTTCCCAGGTAGCGCGGGAGCAGTTCTTC. Translated: CASSSQVAREQFF. The chain uses TRBV28 and TRBJ2-1; D possibly corresponds to TRBD2 (5 bases). V lost 4 bases and J lost 10, with 14 bases in between. The CDR3 length is 13 residues. In germline, CDR1 is MDHEN, CDR2 SYDVKM.

This clonotype occurred many times. The V gene is TRBV7-9, the J gene TRBJ1-1; 9 bases agree with TRBD1. Germline CDR1 SEHNR, CDR2 FQNEAQ (reference sequence). With 7 bases clipped from V and 0 bases from J, the junction kept 9 bases outside the gene matches. The CDR3 is made up of 16 amino acids. The CDR3 DNA is TGTGCCAGCACCCTTAGAGGGACAGGGCTGAACACTGAAGCTTTCTTT. As protein: CASTLRGTGLNTEAFF.

This clonotype was seen at least ten times. The chain uses TRBV28 and TRBJ1-1; TRBD1 matches 7 bases. There are 16 residues in the CDR3. Per the germline V gene, CDR1 is MDHEN and CDR2 is SYDVKM. The J segment lost 6 bases and the V segment lost 2 bases, leaving 12 bases of the junction unmatched. CDR3 amino acids: CASSLLYPTGVAEAFF. In DNA, the CDR3 is TGTGCCAGCAGTTTACTTTACCCTACAGGGGTCGCTGAAGCTTTCTTT.

This clonotype was counted ten times or more. The chain carries TRBV6-2 or TRBV6-3 and TRBJ2-1; D uncertain. The CDR3 is 12 residues long. V was trimmed by 0 bases and J by 9 bases, leaving 6 bases between them. CDR1 is MNHEY and CDR2 is SVGEGT in the germline V gene. The DNA for the CDR3 is TGTGCCAGCAGTTACTCGAAGGTTGAGCAGTTCTTC. Protein product: CASSYSKVEQFF.

This clonotype was seen many times. The gene calls are TRBV7-9 and TRBJ1-2; possibly TRBD1 for D (6 bases). Trimming stripped 11 bases from V and 1 base from J, with 14 bases between. Germline V gene sequence: CDR1 SEHNR, CDR2 FQNEAQ (reference sequence). The CDR3 runs to 13 residues. This CDR3 is CAATGLDNYGYTF. CDR3 DNA: TGTGCCGCAACAGGGCTGGATAACTATGGCTACACCTTC.

There are many counts of this clonotype. This rearrangement joins TRBV7-9 to TRBJ2-7, with unresolved D. The ends were cut back, 5 bases at V and 5 bases at J, with 16 bases in the middle. The CDR3 consists of 14 residues. In germline, CDR1 is SEHNR, CDR2 FQNEAQ (reference sequence). DNA for the CDR3: TGTGCCAGCAGCCCCTCGATCCTTATAGACGAGCAGTACTTC. The encoded protein is CASSPSILIDEQYF. The variable domain in full, completed from reference TRBV7-9 and TRBJ2-7, reads DTGVSQNPRHKITKRGQNVTFRCDPISEHNRLYWYRQTLGQGPEFLTYFQNEAQLEKSRLLSDRFSAERPKGSFSTLEIQRTEQGDSAMYLCASSPSILIDEQYFGPGTRLTVT.

DNA of the CDR3: TGTGCCAGCAACCAGCGGGCCTACAATGAGCAGTTCTTC. Translated, it gives CASNQRAYNEQFF. The genes are TRBV6-2 or TRBV6-3 and TRBJ2-1; tentative D call: TRBD2 (6 bases). The germline V gene has CDR1 MNHEY and CDR2 SVGEGT. The CDR3 contains 13 residues. V dropped 7 bases and J dropped 2 bases, with 9 bases sitting between them.

Many counts were recorded for this clonotype. The chain is built from TRBV7-2 and TRBJ2-2; D is ambiguous. This CDR3 has 13 residues. Germline lookup yields CDR1 SGHTA and CDR2 FQGNSA. Trimming took off 2 bases at V and 6 bases at J, with 7 bases between the two ends. CDR3 DNA: TGTGCCAGCAGCTTATCGAGACCCGGGGAGCTGTTTTTT. Protein: CASSLSRPGELFF.

This clonotype was seen at least ten times. The rearrangement uses TRBV27 and TRBJ2-3; 7 nucleotides align to TRBD2. V shed 3 bases, J shed 4 bases, and the junction held 7 bases outside the gene matches. CDR1 is MNHEY, CDR2 SMNVEV, per germline (reference sequence). This CDR3 spans 15 amino acids. The CDR3 DNA sequence: TGTGCCAGCAGTTTTTTGACTAGCAAAGCAGATACGCAGTATTTT. Its translation: CASSFLTSKADTQYF.

This clonotype was seen at least ten times. The CDR3 protein is CASSQVSSTDTQYF. The CDR3 DNA sequence: TGCGCCAGCAGCCAAGTTTCGAGCACAGATACGCAGTATTTT. V and J are TRBV4-3 and TRBJ2-3; D is unclear. The CDR3 totals 14 residues. Trimming stripped 1 base from V and 0 bases from J, with 5 bases between. CDR1 is LGHNA and CDR2 is YSLEER in the germline V gene.